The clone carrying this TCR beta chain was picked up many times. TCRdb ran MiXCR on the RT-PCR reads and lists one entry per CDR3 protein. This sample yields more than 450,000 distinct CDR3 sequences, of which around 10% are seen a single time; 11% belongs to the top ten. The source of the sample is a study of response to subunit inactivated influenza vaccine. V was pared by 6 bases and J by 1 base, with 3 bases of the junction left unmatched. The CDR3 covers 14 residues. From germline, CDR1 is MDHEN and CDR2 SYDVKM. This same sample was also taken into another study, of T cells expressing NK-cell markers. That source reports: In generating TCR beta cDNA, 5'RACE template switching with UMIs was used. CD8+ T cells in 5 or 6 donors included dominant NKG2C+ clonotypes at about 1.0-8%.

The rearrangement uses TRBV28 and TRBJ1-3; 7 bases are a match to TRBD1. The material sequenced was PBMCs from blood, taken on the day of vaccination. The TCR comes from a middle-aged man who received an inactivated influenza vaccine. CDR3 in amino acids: CASSSQGSGNTIYF. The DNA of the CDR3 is TGTGCCAGCAGCTCACAGGGGTCTGGAAACACCATATATTTT.